This TCR beta chain is from a study of long-term antiretroviral therapy in people with HIV. For this clone: Its antigen is undetermined.

Researchers report immunoSEQ v3.0 was run at survey level. Using immunoSEQ multiplex PCR, the repertoire was profiled, and TCRdb retains in-frame clones only, with some absent. The sample carries under 50,000 clones, 70% to 90% recorded once. Findings of the study overall: Older ART regimens were possibly in use when the blood was collected between the mid-2000s and the late 2010s.

The sequence was obtained from a woman in her fifties or sixties with HIV. Specimen: unsorted PBMCs, collected 1.2 years after starting antiretroviral therapy.

CDR3 sequence reads: CASSSTGALAETQYF. The CDR3 DNA reads as TGTGCCAGCAGCTCAACGGGGGCGCTTGCGGAGACCCAGTACTTC. The V gene is TRBV9, the J gene TRBJ2-5, with D possibly called TRBD1 or TRBD2 (6 bases each). The V end was cut by 4 bases, the J end by 5 bases, with 18 bases between. This CDR3 spans 15 amino acids. Looked up from germline, CDR1 is SGDLS and CDR2 is YYNGEE.